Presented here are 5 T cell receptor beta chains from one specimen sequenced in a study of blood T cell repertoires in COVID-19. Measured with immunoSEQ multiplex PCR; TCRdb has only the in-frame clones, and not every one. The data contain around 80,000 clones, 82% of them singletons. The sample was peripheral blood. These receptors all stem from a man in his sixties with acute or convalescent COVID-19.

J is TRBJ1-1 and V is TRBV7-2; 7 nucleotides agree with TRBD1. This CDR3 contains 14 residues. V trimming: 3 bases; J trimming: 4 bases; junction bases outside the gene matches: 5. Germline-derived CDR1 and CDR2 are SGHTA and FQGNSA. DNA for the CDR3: TGTGCCAGCAGCTTGGACAGGTCCGGCACTGAAGCTTTCTTT. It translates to CASSLDRSGTEAFF.

The CDR3 nucleotides are TGTGCCAGCTCAACCGGGACAGGTGGTTTGGATCAGCCCCAGCATTTT. It yields the protein CASSTGTGGLDQPQHF. V usage is TRBV18 and J usage is TRBJ1-5, with 8 bases fitting TRBD1. CDR1 and CDR2 (germline): KGHSH, LQKENI. CDR3 size: 16 residues. Germline trimming cut 5 bases from V and 5 bases from J; bases unmatched to any gene: 11.

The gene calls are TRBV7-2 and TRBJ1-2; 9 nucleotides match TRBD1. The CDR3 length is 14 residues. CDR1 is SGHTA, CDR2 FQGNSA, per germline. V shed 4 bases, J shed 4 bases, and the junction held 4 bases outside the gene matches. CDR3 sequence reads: CASSWGQGGYGYTF. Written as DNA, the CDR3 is TGTGCCAGCAGCTGGGGACAGGGAGGCTATGGCTACACCTTC.

The CDR3 nucleotides are TGTGCCAGCAGCTCCTTCGGGGGTTCCTACAATGAGCAGTTCTTC. This sequence encodes CASSSFGGSYNEQFF. The chain carries TRBV7-2 and TRBJ2-1; D is possibly TRBD2 (6 bases). Germline CDR1 SGHTA, CDR2 FQGNSA. CDR3 length: 15 residues. The V gene lost 4 bases and the J gene lost 1 base, with 11 bases spanning the gap.

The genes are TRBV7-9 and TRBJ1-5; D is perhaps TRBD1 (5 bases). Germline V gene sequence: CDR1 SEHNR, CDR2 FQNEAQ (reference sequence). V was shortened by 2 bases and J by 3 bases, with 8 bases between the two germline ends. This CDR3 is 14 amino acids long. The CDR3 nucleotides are TGTGCCAGCAGCTTACAGGGTCACAATCAGCCCCAGCATTTT. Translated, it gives CASSLQGHNQPQHF.